Included here is one TCR beta chain sequence, with context. Those who donated were healthy HIV-negative adults, with no recent acute infections or vaccinations reported. Original handling: In the immunoSEQ data, sequences were junction-only and lacked quality scores, so filtering differed. Repertoires were generated with immunoSEQ multiplex PCR, while TCRdb's copy carries only in-frame clones and drops some. V, J and clone size are taken as reported in that table, and D and trimming were inferred from the DNA itself. The sample lists around 1.1 million clones, around 77% occurring once. The data derive from a study of shared clonotypes between healthy human individuals. About the study: A few men and a couple of women, aged 18 to 49, were donors.

Sample: memory CD4+ T cells from PBMCs. Subset here: CD45RA-negative fraction. This TCR was recovered from a man between 18 and 35 years old in good health. Some clones in this sample may be carry-over from other donors' samples.

Here the CDR3 DNA reads TGTGCCAGCAGCCGGGACGGTCCCTACGAGCAGTACTTC. This gives the protein CASSRDGPYEQYF. J is TRBJ2-7 and V is TRBV7-2; D tentatively reads TRBD1 or TRBD2 (5 bases each). Germline assignment: CDR1 SGHTA and CDR2 FQGNSA. The CDR3 is made up of 13 amino acids. V lost 5 bases and J lost 2, with 10 bases in between.